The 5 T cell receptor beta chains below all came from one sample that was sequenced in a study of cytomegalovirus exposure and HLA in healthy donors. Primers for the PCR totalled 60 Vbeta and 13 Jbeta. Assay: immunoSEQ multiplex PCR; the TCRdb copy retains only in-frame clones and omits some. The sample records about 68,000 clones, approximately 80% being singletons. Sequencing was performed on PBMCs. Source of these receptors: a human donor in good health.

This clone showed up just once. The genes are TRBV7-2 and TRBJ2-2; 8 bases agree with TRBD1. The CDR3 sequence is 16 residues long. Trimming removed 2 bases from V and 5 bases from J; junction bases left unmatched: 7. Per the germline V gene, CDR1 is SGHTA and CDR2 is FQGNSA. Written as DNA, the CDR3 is TGTGCCAGCAGCTTATCCAGGGGGCGAATAACCGGGGAGCTGTTTTTT. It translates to CASSLSRGRITGELFF.

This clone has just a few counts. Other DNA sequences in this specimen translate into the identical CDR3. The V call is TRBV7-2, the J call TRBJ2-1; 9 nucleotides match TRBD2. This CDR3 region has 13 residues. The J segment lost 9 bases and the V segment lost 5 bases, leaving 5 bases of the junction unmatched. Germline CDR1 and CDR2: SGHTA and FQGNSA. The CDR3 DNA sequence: TGTGCCAGCAGCAATCTAGCGGGAACTGAGCAGTTCTTC. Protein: CASSNLAGTEQFF. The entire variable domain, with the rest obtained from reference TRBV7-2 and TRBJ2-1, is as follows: GAGVSQSPSNKVTEKGKDVELRCDPISGHTALYWYRQSLGQGLEFLIYFQGNSAPDKSGLPSDRFSAERTGGSVSTLTIQRTQQEDSAVYLCASSNLAGTEQFFGPGTRLTVL.

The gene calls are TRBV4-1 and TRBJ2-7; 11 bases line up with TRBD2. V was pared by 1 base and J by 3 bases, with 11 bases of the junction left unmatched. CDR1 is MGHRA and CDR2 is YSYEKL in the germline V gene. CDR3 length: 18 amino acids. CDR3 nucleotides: TGCGCCAGCAGCCAAGCGGCTAGCGGGGGGACCCGGGACTACGAGCAGTACTTC. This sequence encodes CASSQAASGGTRDYEQYF.

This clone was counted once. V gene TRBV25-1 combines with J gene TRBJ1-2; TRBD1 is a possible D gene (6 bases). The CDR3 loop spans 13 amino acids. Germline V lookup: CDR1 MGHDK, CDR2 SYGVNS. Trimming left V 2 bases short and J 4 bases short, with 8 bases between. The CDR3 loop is CASSEGGGYGYTF. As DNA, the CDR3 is TGTGCCAGCAGTGAAGGGGGCGGCTATGGCTACACCTTC.

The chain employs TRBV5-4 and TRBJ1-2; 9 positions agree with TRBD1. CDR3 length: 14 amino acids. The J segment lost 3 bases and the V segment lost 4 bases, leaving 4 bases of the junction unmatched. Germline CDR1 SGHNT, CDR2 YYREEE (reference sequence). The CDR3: CASSTGQGDYGYTF. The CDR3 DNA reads TGTGCCAGCAGCACGGGACAGGGAGACTATGGCTACACCTTC.